Below are 23 T cell receptor beta chains sequenced from a single sample in a study of Ad26.COV2.S vaccination and SARS-CoV-2 variants. Here immunoSEQ multiplex PCR was the method, and the copy in TCRdb shows in-frame clones only, minus some. The sample gives under 250,000 clones, around 88% of which show up once; 2.9% is in the top ten. The treatment was: around 19 received Ad26.COV2.S at low or high dose, single or two shots; 5 received placebo; per-sample allocation not given. Day 63 after the first injection of vaccine or placebo was the sampling time. Here the sequenced sample was peripheral blood, taken in a trial of Ad26.COV2.S vaccine versus placebo. These receptor sequences come from a person between 18 and 60 years old who received the Ad26.COV2.S COVID-19 vaccine or a placebo.

V gene TRBV4-3 combines with J gene TRBJ2-1, with 8 bases matching TRBD2. The CDR3 spans 18 residues. Trimming took 1 base from V and 0 from J; bases not matched to a gene: 8. Germline CDR1 reads LGHNA; CDR2 reads YSLEER. In DNA, the CDR3 is TGCGCCAGCAGCCAAGGCGGTAGCGGGACTCTCTCCTACAATGAGCAGTTCTTC. It codes for CASSQGGSGTLSYNEQFF.

The gene calls are TRBV10-3 and TRBJ1-3, with 7 bases identical to TRBD1. The CDR3 consists of 15 residues. V lost 0 bases and J lost 7; bases outside the gene matches: 6. Germline V gene sequence: CDR1 ENHRY, CDR2 SYGVKD. CDR3 protein: CAISESFRQGNTIYF. In DNA, the CDR3 is TGTGCCATCAGTGAGTCCTTTCGACAGGGTAACACCATATATTTT.

The rearrangement joins TRBV7-2 to TRBJ2-1, with 7 bases identical to TRBD2. V shed 7 bases and J 8 bases; nucleotides not matched to a gene: 14. Germline values: CDR1 SGHTA, CDR2 FQGNSA. This CDR3 has 15 amino acids. CDR3 amino acids: CASTPSGGALHEQFF. The CDR3 DNA reads as TGTGCCAGCACCCCATCGGGGGGAGCCCTACATGAGCAGTTCTTC.

The chain joins TRBV4-3 to TRBJ1-2; D possibly corresponds to TRBD1 (6 bases). The CDR3 runs 16 residues. Germline V gives CDR1 LGHNA, CDR2 YSLEER. The germline V and J ends were trimmed by 0 bases and 4 bases, with 15 bases remaining between them. CDR3 loop: CASSQDLGAGSYGYTF. Written as DNA, the CDR3 is TGCGCCAGCAGCCAAGATTTGGGGGCAGGGAGCTATGGCTACACCTTC.

This chain links TRBV18 with TRBJ2-1, with D tentatively TRBD1 (7 bases). The V gene's germline CDR1 is KGHSH and CDR2 LQKENI. This CDR3 is built from 13 residues. Trimming took 4 bases from V and 7 from J, leaving 11 bases between them. Here the CDR3 DNA reads TGTGCCAGCTCACAGTCAGGGGGGAATGAGCAGTTCTTC. It specifies CASSQSGGNEQFF.

This chain links TRBV9 with TRBJ1-3; tentative D call: TRBD1 (5 bases). V lost 4 bases to trimming and J lost 4 bases, with 18 bases between them. This CDR3 contains 16 residues. CDR1 is SGDLS, CDR2 YYNGEE, per germline. The CDR3 nucleotides read TGTGCCAGCAGCCCCCAGTCGGGGGTCGGGGGAAACACCATATATTTT. Its protein product is CASSPQSGVGGNTIYF. The full variable domain, with the rest looked up from reference TRBV9 and TRBJ1-3, is DSGVTQTPKHLITATGQRVTLRCSPRSGDLSVYWYQQSLDQGLQFLIQYYNGEERAKGNILERFSAQQFPDLHSELNLSSLELGDSALYFCASSPQSGVGGNTIYFGEGSWLTVV.

The V gene is TRBV10-3, the J gene TRBJ2-2, with a tentative D call TRBD1 (6 bases). V lost 10 bases to trimming and J lost 1 base, with 13 bases between them. This CDR3 has 14 amino acids. Per germline, CDR1 ENHRY and CDR2 SYGVKD. CDR3 loop: CATYRGGNTGELFF. The CDR3 bases are TGTGCCACCTACCGAGGGGGGAACACCGGGGAGCTGTTTTTT.

This chain joins TRBV6-5 and TRBJ2-2; possible D gene TRBD1, 6 bases. The V end was cut by 6 bases, the J end by 4 bases, with 12 bases between. The CDR3 has 14 amino acids. In germline, CDR1 is MNHEY, CDR2 SVGAGI. CDR3 loop: CASSLFRGTGELFF. The CDR3 DNA reads as TGTGCCAGCAGCTTGTTCAGGGGCACCGGGGAGCTGTTTTTT.

The chain couples TRBV19 to TRBJ1-1, with 9 bases that match TRBD1. Unmatched junction bases numbered 7, after V lost 4 bases and J lost 7 bases. The CDR3 length is 14 residues. From germline, CDR1 is LNHDA and CDR2 SQIVND (reference sequence). This chain's CDR3 is CASSTGQGGSEAFF. For the CDR3, the DNA is TGTGCCAGTAGTACGGGACAGGGTGGCAGTGAAGCTTTCTTT.

The chain uses TRBV7-9 and TRBJ1-6; the match to TRBD1 covers 7 bases. The CDR3 runs 15 residues. The germline V gene encodes CDR1 SEHNR and CDR2 FQNEAQ (reference sequence). V gave up 7 bases and J gave up 9 bases; unmatched junction bases: 12. CDR3 bases: TGTGCCAGCACCTCTCAGACAGGGCCAACTTCACCCCTCCACTTT. The encoded protein is CASTSQTGPTSPLHF.

The genes are TRBV29-1 and TRBJ2-1; no clear D. Per the germline V gene, CDR1 is SQVTM and CDR2 is ANQGSEA. V was shortened by 2 bases and J by 14 bases, with 13 bases between the two germline ends. This CDR3 has 11 residues. The CDR3 region is CSVELRRLKFF. The CDR3 DNA is TGCAGCGTTGAACTTAGGCGACTGAAGTTCTTC.

The chain links TRBV7-2 to TRBJ1-2, with 10 bases identical to TRBD1. The germline V gene has CDR1 SGHTA and CDR2 FQGNSA. The CDR3 is 18 amino acids. V lost 1 base to trimming and J lost 0 bases; unmatched junction nucleotides: 8. The CDR3 nucleotides are TGTGCCAGCAGCTTAGTGGCGGGGACAGGGGCTCCTAACTATGGCTACACCTTC. It yields the protein CASSLVAGTGAPNYGYTF. Using reference TRBV7-2 and TRBJ1-2 for the parts outside the CDR3, the full variable domain is GAGVSQSPSNKVTEKGKDVELRCDPISGHTALYWYRQSLGQGLEFLIYFQGNSAPDKSGLPSDRFSAERTGGSVSTLTIQRTQQEDSAVYLCASSLVAGTGAPNYGYTFGSGTRLTVV.

This clone was found once. This chain connects TRBV7-2 to TRBJ2-3, with 10 bases aligning to TRBD1. J gave up 7 bases and V 6 bases, and 10 bases lay outside the gene matches. CDR1 SGHTA and CDR2 FQGNSA come from the germline V gene. This CDR3 is 15 amino acids long. CDR3 sequence: CASSFTGTGVNTQYF. The CDR3 nucleotides read TGTGCCAGCAGTTTTACCGGGACAGGGGTTAATACGCAGTATTTT.

V usage is TRBV19 and J usage is TRBJ1-4, with D unresolved. Germline CDR1 reads LNHDA; CDR2 reads SQIVND (reference sequence). The CDR3 runs 14 residues. The V end lost 2 bases, the J end lost 0 bases, and 4 bases lay between the germline ends. CDR3 nucleotides: TGTGCCAGTAGTATAATGGCAACTAATGAAAAACTGTTTTTT. As protein: CASSIMATNEKLFF.

The chain is built from TRBV4-3 and TRBJ1-1; D uncertain. Germline V gives CDR1 LGHNA, CDR2 YSLEER. Deletions cut 0 bases from V and 0 bases from J, with 20 bases between. CDR3 length: 19 amino acids. The CDR3 DNA reads as TGCGCCAGCAGCCAAGATTATCTGGTAATGGTCAATATGAACACTGAAGCTTTCTTT. This codes for CASSQDYLVMVNMNTEAFF.

The chain employs TRBV4-2 and TRBJ1-2; 7 bases are shared with TRBD1. Germline V gene data show CDR1 as LGHNA and CDR2 as YNFKEQ. The ends lost 0 bases at V and 1 base at J; junction bases unmatched: 11. The CDR3 is made up of 18 amino acids. Written as DNA, the CDR3 is TGTGCCAGCAGCCAAGATCGTACCTACAGGGGTGTTAACTATGGCTACACCTTC. Protein sequence: CASSQDRTYRGVNYGYTF.

The rearrangement joins TRBV5-1 to TRBJ1-2; TRBD1 matches at 9 bases. The CDR3 sequence is 14 residues long. Per germline, CDR1 SGHRS and CDR2 YFSETQ. Trimming took 0 bases from V and 8 from J; bases not matched to a gene: 5. The CDR3 is CASSLAQGAGGYTF. The CDR3 bases are TGCGCCAGCAGCTTGGCACAGGGGGCTGGCGGCTACACCTTC.

V usage is TRBV27 and J usage is TRBJ1-5; no reliable D call. CDR3 size: 13 residues. V was pared by 8 bases and J by 6 bases, with 14 bases between. CDR1 and CDR2 from the germline V gene are MNHEY and SMNVEV (reference sequence). The CDR3 sequence is CASGTPLGQPQHF. In DNA form, the CDR3 reads TGTGCCAGCGGAACACCATTAGGTCAGCCCCAGCATTTT.

This clone has just a few counts. The genes are TRBV3-1 (or the pseudogene TRBV3-2) and TRBJ2-3, with D perhaps matching TRBD2 (5 bases). This CDR3 is built from 14 residues. The V end was cut by 2 bases, the J end by 6 bases, with 12 bases between. Per the germline V gene, CDR1 is LGHDT and CDR2 is YNNKEL (reference sequence). The CDR3 spells CASSQRTVQDTQYF. CDR3 DNA: TGTGCCAGCAGCCAAAGGACTGTTCAGGATACGCAGTATTTT.

The rearrangement uses TRBV2 and TRBJ2-1; 14 positions match TRBD2. CDR1 SNHLY and CDR2 FYNNEI come from the germline V gene. V dropped 10 bases and J dropped 7; count of bases not matched to a gene: 9. The CDR3 has 15 amino acids. The CDR3 here is CATSPRLAGGNEQFF. The CDR3 coding sequence is TGTGCCACATCACCAAGACTAGCGGGAGGGAATGAGCAGTTCTTC.

This chain uses TRBV29-1 with TRBJ2-5; D perhaps matches TRBD1 (6 bases). CDR1 and CDR2 (germline): SQVTM, ANQGSEA. There are 12 residues in the CDR3. Deletions cut 2 bases from V and 5 bases from J, with 9 bases between. DNA of the CDR3: TGCAGCGTTGAATTGGGGGCGGAGACCCAGTACTTC. As protein: CSVELGAETQYF.

The genes are TRBV19 and TRBJ2-1; 11 nucleotides agree with TRBD2. V lost 2 bases and J lost 8; bases outside the gene matches: 5. This CDR3 has 15 amino acids. The germline CDR1 and CDR2 sequences are LNHDA and SQIVND (reference sequence). The CDR3 is CASSIWASGRHEQFF. Written as DNA, the CDR3 is TGTGCCAGTAGTATATGGGCTAGCGGGAGGCATGAGCAGTTCTTC.

This sequence joins TRBV27 and TRBJ2-7, with TRBD2 identical over 12 bases. CDR3 length: 21 amino acids. After removal of 5 bases from V and 4 bases from J, the junction contained 24 bases not matched to a gene. CDR1 is MNHEY and CDR2 is SMNVEV in the germline V gene (reference sequence). The CDR3: CASSPGGRLAGANPYAYEQYV. The CDR3 bases are TGTGCCAGCAGTCCCGGCGGGAGACTAGCGGGAGCAAACCCGTATGCTTACGAGCAGTACGTC.